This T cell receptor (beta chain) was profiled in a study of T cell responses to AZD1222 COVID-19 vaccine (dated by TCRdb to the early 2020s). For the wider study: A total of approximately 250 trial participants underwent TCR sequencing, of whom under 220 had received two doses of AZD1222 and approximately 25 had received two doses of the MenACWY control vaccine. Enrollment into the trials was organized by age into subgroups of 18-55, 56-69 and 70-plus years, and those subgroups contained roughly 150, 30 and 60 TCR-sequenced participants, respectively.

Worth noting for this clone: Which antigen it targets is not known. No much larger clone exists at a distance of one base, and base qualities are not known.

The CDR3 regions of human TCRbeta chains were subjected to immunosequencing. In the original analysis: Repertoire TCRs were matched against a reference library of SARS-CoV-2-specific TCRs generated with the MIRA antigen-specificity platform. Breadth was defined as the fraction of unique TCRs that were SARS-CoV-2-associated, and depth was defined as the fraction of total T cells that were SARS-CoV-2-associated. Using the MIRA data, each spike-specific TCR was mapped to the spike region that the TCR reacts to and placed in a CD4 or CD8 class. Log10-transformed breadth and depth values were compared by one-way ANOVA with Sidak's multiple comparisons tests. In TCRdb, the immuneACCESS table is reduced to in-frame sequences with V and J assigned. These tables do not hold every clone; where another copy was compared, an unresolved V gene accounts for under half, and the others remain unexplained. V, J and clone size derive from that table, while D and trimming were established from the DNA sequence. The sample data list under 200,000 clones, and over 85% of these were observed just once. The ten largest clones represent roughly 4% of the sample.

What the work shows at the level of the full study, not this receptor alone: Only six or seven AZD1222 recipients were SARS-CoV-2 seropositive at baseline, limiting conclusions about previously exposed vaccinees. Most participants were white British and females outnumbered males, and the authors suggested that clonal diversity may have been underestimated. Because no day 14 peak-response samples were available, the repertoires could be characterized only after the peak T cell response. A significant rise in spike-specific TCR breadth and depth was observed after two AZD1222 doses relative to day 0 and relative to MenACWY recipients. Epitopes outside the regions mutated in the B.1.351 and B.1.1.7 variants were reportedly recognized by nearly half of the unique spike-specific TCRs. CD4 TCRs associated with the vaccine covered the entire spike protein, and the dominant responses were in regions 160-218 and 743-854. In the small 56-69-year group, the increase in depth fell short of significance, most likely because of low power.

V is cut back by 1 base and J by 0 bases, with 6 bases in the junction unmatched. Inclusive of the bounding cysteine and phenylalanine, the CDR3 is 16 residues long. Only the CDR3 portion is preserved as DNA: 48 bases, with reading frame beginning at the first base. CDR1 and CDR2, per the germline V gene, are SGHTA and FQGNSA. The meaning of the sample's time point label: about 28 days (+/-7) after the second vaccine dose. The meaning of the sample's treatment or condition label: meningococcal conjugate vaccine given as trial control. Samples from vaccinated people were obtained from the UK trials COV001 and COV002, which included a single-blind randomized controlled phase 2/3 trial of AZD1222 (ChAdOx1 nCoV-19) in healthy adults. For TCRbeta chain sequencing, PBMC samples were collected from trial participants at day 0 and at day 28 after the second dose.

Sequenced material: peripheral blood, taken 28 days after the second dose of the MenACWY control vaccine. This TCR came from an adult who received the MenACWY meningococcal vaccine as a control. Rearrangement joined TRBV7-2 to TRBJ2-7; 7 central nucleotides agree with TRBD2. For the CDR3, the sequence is CASSLGGGSISYEQYF. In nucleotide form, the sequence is TGTGCCAGCAGCTTAGGGGGCGGGAGTATCTCCTACGAGCAGTACTTC.